These 19 T cell receptor beta chains came from one sample sequenced in a study of PD-1 blockade in mismatch repair-deficient tumors. Data came from immunoSEQ multiplex PCR; TCRdb stores just in-frame clones and leaves some out. The sample consists of some 120,000 clones, 88% of them appearing once. Here the sequenced sample was peripheral blood, taken approximately 72 weeks after starting pembrolizumab. The source of these receptors is an adult with mismatch repair-deficient cancer.

This clone was counted a single time. This chain uses TRBV7-3 with TRBJ2-1, with 11 bases that match TRBD2. The CDR3 loop spans 17 amino acids. After removal of 2 bases from V and 6 bases from J, the junction contained 9 bases not matched to a gene. Germline V gene lookup returns CDR1 SGHTA and CDR2 FQGTGA. CDR3 region: CASSLGALAGGFNEQFF. The CDR3 DNA sequence: TGTGCCAGCAGCTTAGGGGCTCTAGCGGGAGGTTTCAATGAGCAGTTCTTC.

The table lists this clone with a few counts. This chain joins TRBV13 and TRBJ2-3; 7 bases fit TRBD2. The CDR3 is 15 amino acids. The V and J ends lost 4 bases and 0 bases, in that order; junction bases with no gene match: 4. The germline CDR1 and CDR2 sequences are PRHDT and FYEKMQ (reference sequence). The CDR3 nucleotides read TGTGCCAGCAGCTACAGACTAGCTAGCACAGATACGCAGTATTTT. Encoded protein: CASSYRLASTDTQYF.

The V and J genes are TRBV21-1 and TRBJ2-3; TRBD1 was called by the table and not checked on the DNA. TRBV21-1 constitutes a pseudogene. The CDR3 covers 15 residues. The CDR3 bases are TGTGCCAGCAGCAAACGAACAGATTGCACAGATACGCAGTATTTT. Its translation is CASSKRTDCTDTQYF.

In its sample, this clone was seen once. The rearrangement uses TRBV6-1 and TRBJ2-5; D is unresolved. Germline V gene lookup returns CDR1 MNHNS and CDR2 SASEGT. Between the trimmed V and J ends, which lost 4 bases and 2 bases, there was a span of 11 bases. The CDR3 totals 14 residues. CDR3 loop: CASSAGMEQETQYF. CDR3 coding DNA: TGTGCCAGCAGTGCTGGGATGGAGCAAGAGACCCAGTACTTC.

This clone was counted a single time. The rearrangement joins TRBV29-1 to TRBJ2-7, with TRBD1 identical over 7 bases. Germline V gives CDR1 SQVTM, CDR2 ANQGSEA. There are 16 residues in the CDR3. Trimming removed 7 bases from V and 3 bases from J; junction bases left unmatched: 18. Here the CDR3 reads CSAGWDRRVGVYEQYF. The CDR3 DNA is TGCAGCGCCGGGTGGGACAGAAGGGTAGGGGTCTACGAGCAGTACTTC.

This clone was counted between two and nine times. This sequence joins TRBV4-1 and TRBJ2-7, with 14 bases fitting TRBD2. Germline CDR1 and CDR2: MGHRA and YSYEKL. This CDR3 has 16 amino acids. The V segment lost 3 bases and the J segment 9 bases; nucleotides outside the gene matches: 10. CDR3 sequence: CASSQRPGTSGSWQYF. In DNA form, the CDR3 reads TGCGCCAGCAGCCAGAGGCCCGGGACTAGCGGGAGCTGGCAGTACTTC.

The chain combines TRBV4-3 with TRBJ2-3; D uncertain. V was clipped by 4 bases and J by 1 base, with 15 bases between them. This CDR3 has 16 residues. Germline-derived CDR1 and CDR2 are LGHNA and YSLEER. The CDR3: CASSPHPVTGTDTQYF. CDR3 DNA: TGCGCCAGCAGCCCACACCCTGTGACTGGCACAGATACGCAGTATTTT.

V gene TRBV18 combines with J gene TRBJ2-3, with TRBD2 matching over 8 bases. V shed 3 bases and J 2 bases; nucleotides not matched to a gene: 4. This CDR3 is built from 15 residues. CDR1 is KGHSH and CDR2 is LQKENI in the germline V gene. CDR3 in DNA: TGTGCCAGCTCACCCACTAGCGGAAACACAGATACGCAGTATTTT. Residues: CASSPTSGNTDTQYF. Full variable domain (missing parts from reference TRBV18 and TRBJ2-3): NAGVMQNPRHLVRRRGQEARLRCSPMKGHSHVYWYRQLPEEGLKFMVYLQKENIIDESGMPKERFSAEFPKEGPSILRIQQVVRGDSAAYFCASSPTSGNTDTQYFGPGTRLTVL.

This CDR3 reads CATSTPGTGGSEQYF. The CDR3 DNA sequence: TGTGCCACCAGCACCCCCGGGACAGGGGGGAGCGAGCAGTACTTC. The chain joins TRBV15 to TRBJ2-7, with 11 bases fitting TRBD1. The CDR3 contains 15 residues. From germline, CDR1 is LNHNV and CDR2 YYDKDF (reference sequence). Trimming cost V 4 bases and J 6 bases; bases outside gene matches: 8.

This clone was picked up one time. The chain joins TRBV7-8 to TRBJ2-4, with a tentative D call TRBD1 (6 bases). The CDR3 has 14 amino acids. CDR1 and CDR2 from the germline V gene are SGHVS and FQNEAQ. V was shortened by 8 bases and J by 4 bases, with 15 bases between the two germline ends. In DNA, the CDR3 is TGTGCCAGCCAAGCCAGGGGAGAGAAAAACATTCAGTACTTC. It is translated as CASQARGEKNIQYF. Using reference TRBV7-8 and TRBJ2-4 for the parts outside the CDR3, the full variable domain is GAGVSQSPRYKVAKRGQDVALRCDPISGHVSLFWYQQALGQGPEFLTYFQNEAQLDKSGLPSDRFFAERPEGSVSTLKIQRTQQEDSAVYLCASQARGEKNIQYFGAGTRLSVL.

This clone occurred a few times. The chain couples TRBV2 to TRBJ1-5, with a possible D match to TRBD1 (5 bases). With 7 bases removed from V and 3 bases from J, the gap between germline ends came to 16 bases. The CDR3 runs 15 residues. CDR1 and CDR2 from the germline V gene are SNHLY and FYNNEI. CDR3 sequence: CASKFRDVSNQPQHF. CDR3 coding DNA: TGTGCCAGCAAATTCCGGGACGTGTCCAATCAGCCCCAGCATTTT. The full variable domain, completed using reference TRBV2 and TRBJ1-5, is EPEVTQTPSHQVTQMGQEVILRCVPISNHLYFYWYRQILGQKVEFLVSFYNNEISEKSEIFDDQFSVERPDGSNFTLKIRSTKLEDSAMYFCASKFRDVSNQPQHFGDGTRLSIL.

The gene calls are TRBV10-2 and TRBJ2-3; no clear D. Trimming removed 2 bases from V and 2 bases from J, with 5 bases in between. This CDR3 has 13 residues. Germline CDR1 reads WSHSY; CDR2 reads SAAADI. CDR3 sequence (DNA): TGCGCCAGCAGTGAGGACTTCACAGATACGCAGTATTTT. Amino acids: CASSEDFTDTQYF.

The rearrangement joins TRBV7-2 to TRBJ2-7; TRBD2 aligns across 7 bases. Germline V gene sequence: CDR1 SGHTA, CDR2 FQGNSA. V trimming: 5 bases; J trimming: 3 bases; junction bases outside the gene matches: 7. The CDR3 totals 14 residues. The CDR3 spells CASSPSGEGYEQYF. The DNA for the CDR3 is TGTGCCAGCAGCCCCTCGGGGGAGGGCTACGAGCAGTACTTC.

This chain joins TRBV7-8 and TRBJ2-1; possibly TRBD2 for D (5 bases). V was pared by 3 bases and J by 0 bases, with 12 bases between. Germline V gives CDR1 SGHVS, CDR2 FQNEAQ. This CDR3 has 16 residues. The CDR3: CASSFIARSSYNEQFF. CDR3 coding DNA: TGTGCCAGCAGCTTCATAGCGAGAAGCTCCTACAATGAGCAGTTCTTC.

The CDR3 coding sequence is TGTGCAAGTCGCTTCGGTAGGCGGGGGGACCAATACGAGCAGTACTTC. Translation: CASRFGRRGDQYEQYF. The chain recombines TRBV12-2 with TRBJ2-7; the listed D gene, TRBD2, was not tested against the DNA. TRBV12-2 is reported as a pseudogene. The CDR3 is 16 residues long.

The J gene is TRBJ2-3, the V gene TRBV19; D possibly corresponds to TRBD1 (5 bases). The V end lost 4 bases, the J end lost 8 bases, and 10 bases lay between the germline ends. Germline lookup yields CDR1 LNHDA and CDR2 SQIVND (reference sequence). The CDR3 covers 12 residues. This CDR3 is CASSRSRGTQYF. The CDR3 DNA reads as TGTGCCAGTAGTAGATCTAGGGGTACGCAGTATTTT.

The chain joins TRBV11-1 to TRBJ2-1, with 12 bases that match TRBD2. CDR3 size: 16 residues. V was clipped by 2 bases and J by 9 bases; unmatched bases: 8. Looked up from germline, CDR1 is SGHAT and CDR2 is FQDESV (reference sequence). The CDR3 bases are TGTGCCAGCAGCTTATTGGTACTAGCGGGAGGATCTGAGCAGTTCTTC. It codes for CASSLLVLAGGSEQFF.

The chain links TRBV4-1 to TRBJ2-1; tentatively, D is TRBD2 (6 bases). Germline CDR1 MGHRA, CDR2 YSYEKL. The ends were cut back, 4 bases at V and 6 bases at J, with 22 bases in the middle. This CDR3 is built from 17 residues. This CDR3 reads CASSPLSWAGKTNEQFF. The CDR3 nucleotides read TGCGCCAGCAGCCCCCTATCTTGGGCGGGGAAAACCAATGAGCAGTTCTTC.

This chain connects TRBV6-5 to TRBJ2-1, with D possibly matching TRBD2 (6 bases). Deletions cut 0 bases from V and 1 base from J, with 10 bases between. The CDR3 loop spans 16 amino acids. Germline V lookup: CDR1 MNHEY, CDR2 SVGAGI. The CDR3 DNA follows: TGTGCCAGCAGTTACTCTAGGGAGGAGTCCTACAATGAGCAGTTCTTC. This sequence encodes CASSYSREESYNEQFF.